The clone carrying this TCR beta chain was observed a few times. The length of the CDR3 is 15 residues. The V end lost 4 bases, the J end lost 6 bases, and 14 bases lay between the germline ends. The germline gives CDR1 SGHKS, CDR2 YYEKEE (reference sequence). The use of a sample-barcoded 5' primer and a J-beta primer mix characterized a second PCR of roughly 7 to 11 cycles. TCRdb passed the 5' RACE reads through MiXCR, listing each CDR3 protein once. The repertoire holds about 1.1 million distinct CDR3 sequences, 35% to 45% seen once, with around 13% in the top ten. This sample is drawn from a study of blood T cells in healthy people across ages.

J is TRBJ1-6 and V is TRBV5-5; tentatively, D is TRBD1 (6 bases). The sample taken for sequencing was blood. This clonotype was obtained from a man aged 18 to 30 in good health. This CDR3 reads CASSLGQLPNSPLHF. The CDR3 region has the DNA TGTGCCAGCAGCCTCGGACAGTTACCTAATTCACCCCTCCACTTT.